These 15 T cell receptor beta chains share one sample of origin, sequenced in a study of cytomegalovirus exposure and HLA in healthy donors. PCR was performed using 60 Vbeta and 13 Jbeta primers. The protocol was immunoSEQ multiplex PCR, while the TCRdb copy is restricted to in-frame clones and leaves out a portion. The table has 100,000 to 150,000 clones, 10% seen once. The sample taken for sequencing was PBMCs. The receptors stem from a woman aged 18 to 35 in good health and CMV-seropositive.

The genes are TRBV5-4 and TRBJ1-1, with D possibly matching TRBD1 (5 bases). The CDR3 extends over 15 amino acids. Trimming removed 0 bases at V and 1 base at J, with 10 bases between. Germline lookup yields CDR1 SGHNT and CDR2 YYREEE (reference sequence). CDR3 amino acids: CASSLDGAWNTEAFF. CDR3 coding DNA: TGTGCCAGCAGCTTGGATGGGGCATGGAACACTGAAGCTTTCTTT.

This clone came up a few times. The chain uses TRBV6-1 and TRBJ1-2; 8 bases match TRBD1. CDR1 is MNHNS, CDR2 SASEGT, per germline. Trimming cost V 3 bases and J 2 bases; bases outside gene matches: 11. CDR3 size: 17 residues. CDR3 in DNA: TGTGCCAGCAGTGAGACGGGCAGGGGGCGAGGGAACTATGGCTACACCTTC. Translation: CASSETGRGRGNYGYTF.

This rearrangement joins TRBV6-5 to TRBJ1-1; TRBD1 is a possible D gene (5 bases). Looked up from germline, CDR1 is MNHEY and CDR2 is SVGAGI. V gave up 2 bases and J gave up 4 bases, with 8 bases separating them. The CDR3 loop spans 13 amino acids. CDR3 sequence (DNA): TGTGCCAGCAGTTACGACAGAGCCACTGAAGCTTTCTTT. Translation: CASSYDRATEAFF.

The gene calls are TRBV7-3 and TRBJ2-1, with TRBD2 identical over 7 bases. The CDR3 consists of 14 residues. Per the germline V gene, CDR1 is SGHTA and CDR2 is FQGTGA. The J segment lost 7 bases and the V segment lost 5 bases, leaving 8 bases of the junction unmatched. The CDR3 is CASSVGLTRNEQFF. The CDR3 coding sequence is TGTGCCAGCAGCGTGGGACTAACGCGGAATGAGCAGTTCTTC.

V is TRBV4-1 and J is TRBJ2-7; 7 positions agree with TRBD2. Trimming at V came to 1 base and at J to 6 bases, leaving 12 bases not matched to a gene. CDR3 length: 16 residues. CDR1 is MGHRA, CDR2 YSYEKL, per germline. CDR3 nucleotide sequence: TGCGCCAGCAGCCAAGGAAATGAAGCGGGGTGGCCCGAGCAGTACTTC. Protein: CASSQGNEAGWPEQYF.

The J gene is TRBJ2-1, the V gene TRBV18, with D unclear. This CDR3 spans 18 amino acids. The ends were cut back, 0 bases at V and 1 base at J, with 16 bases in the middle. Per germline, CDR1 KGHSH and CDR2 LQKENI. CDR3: CASSPPTAVTGSYNEQFF. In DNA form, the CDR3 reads TGTGCCAGCTCACCACCGACTGCAGTAACGGGTTCCTACAATGAGCAGTTCTTC.

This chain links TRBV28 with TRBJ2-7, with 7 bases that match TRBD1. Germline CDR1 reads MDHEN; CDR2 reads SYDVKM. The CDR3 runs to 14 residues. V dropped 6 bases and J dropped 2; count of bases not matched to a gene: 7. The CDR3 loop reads CASRYGDRAYEQYF. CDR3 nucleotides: TGTGCCAGCAGGTACGGGGACAGAGCCTACGAGCAGTACTTC.

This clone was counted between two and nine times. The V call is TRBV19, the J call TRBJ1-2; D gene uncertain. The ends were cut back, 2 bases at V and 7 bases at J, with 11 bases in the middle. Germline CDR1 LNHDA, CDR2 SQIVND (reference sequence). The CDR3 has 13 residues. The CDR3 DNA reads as TGTGCCAGTAGTATAAGTGGATCGGGTGGCTACACCTTC. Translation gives CASSISGSGGYTF.

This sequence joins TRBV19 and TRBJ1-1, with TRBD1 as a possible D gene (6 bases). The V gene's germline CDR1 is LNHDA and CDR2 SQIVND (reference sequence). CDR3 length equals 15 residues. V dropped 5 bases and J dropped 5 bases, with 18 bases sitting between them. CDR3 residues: CASSVDSKSVTEAFF. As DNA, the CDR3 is TGTGCCAGTAGTGTGGACAGTAAGTCTGTAACTGAAGCTTTCTTT. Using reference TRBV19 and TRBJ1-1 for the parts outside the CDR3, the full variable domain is DGGITQSPKYLFRKEGQNVTLSCEQNLNHDAMYWYRQDPGQGLRLIYYSQIVNDFQKGDIAEGYSVSREKKESFPLTVTSAQKNPTAFYLCASSVDSKSVTEAFFGQGTRLTVV.

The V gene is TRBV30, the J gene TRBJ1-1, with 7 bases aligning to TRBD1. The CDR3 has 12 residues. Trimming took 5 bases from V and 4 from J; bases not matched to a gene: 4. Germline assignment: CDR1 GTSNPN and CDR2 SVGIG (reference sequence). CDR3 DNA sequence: TGTGCCTGGGCAGGGGGACGCACTGAAGCTTTCTTT. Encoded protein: CAWAGGRTEAFF.

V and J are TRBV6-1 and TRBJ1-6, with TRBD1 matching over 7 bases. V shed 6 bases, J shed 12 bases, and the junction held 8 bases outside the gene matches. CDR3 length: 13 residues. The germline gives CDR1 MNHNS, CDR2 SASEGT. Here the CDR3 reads CASRGGQLQPLHF. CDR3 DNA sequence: TGTGCCAGCAGAGGGGGACAGCTTCAACCCCTCCACTTT.

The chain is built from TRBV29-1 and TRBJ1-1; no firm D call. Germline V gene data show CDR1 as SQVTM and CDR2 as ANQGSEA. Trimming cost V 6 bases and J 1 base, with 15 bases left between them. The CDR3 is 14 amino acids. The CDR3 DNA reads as TGCAGCGTAAGTCCCTTCGGAGAGAACACTGAAGCTTTCTTT. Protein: CSVSPFGENTEAFF.

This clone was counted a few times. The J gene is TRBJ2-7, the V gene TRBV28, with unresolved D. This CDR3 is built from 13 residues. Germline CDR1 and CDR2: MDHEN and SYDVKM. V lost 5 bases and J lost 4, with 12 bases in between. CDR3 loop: CASSGDLSYEQYF. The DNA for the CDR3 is TGTGCCAGCAGTGGAGATTTATCATACGAGCAGTACTTC.

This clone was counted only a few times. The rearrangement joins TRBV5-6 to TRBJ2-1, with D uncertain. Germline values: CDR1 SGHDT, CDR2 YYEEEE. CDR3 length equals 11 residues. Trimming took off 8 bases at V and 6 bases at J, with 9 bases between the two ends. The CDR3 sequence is CARSESNEQFF. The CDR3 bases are TGTGCCAGAAGTGAGAGCAATGAGCAGTTCTTC. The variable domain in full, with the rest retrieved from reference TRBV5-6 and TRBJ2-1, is DAGVTQSPTHLIKTRGQQVTLRCSPKSGHDTVSWYQQALGQGPQFIFQYYEEEERQRGNFPDRFSGHQFPNYSSELNVNALLLGDSALYLCARSESNEQFFGPGTRLTVL.

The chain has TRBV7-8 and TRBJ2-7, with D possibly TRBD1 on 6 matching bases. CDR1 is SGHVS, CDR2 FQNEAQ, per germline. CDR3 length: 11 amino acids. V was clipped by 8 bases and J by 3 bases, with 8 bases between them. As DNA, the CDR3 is TGTGCCAGCGGGGACAACTACGAGCAGTACTTC. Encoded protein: CASGDNYEQYF.